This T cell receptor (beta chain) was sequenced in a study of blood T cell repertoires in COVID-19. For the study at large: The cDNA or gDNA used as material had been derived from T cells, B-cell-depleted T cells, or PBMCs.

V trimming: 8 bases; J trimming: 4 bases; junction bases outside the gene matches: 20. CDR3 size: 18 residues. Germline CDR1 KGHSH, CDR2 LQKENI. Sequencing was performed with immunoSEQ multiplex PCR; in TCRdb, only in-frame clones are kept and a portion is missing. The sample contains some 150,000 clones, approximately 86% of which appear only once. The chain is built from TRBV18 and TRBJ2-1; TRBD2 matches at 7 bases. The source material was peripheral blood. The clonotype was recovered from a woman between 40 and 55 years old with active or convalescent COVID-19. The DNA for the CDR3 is TGTGCCAGCCCCCGGCTAGCGGCCTTGAAGCGGGCTTACAATGAGCAGTTCTTC. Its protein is CASPRLAALKRAYNEQFF.